Shown below are 8 T cell receptor beta chains from a single sample sequenced in a study of cytomegalovirus exposure and HLA in healthy donors. PCR was performed using 60 Vbeta and 13 Jbeta primers. Data came from immunoSEQ multiplex PCR; TCRdb stores just in-frame clones and leaves some out. The data show 200,000 to 300,000 clones, more than 75% seen once. Sequencing was carried out using PBMCs. The receptor source for this set is a woman aged 35 to 49 in good health and CMV-seropositive.

This clone was seen just once. Here the CDR3 DNA reads TGTGCCAGCAGTTCCTGGTCGGACAGGCCCTATGGCTACACCTTC. Residues: CASSSWSDRPYGYTF. The gene calls are TRBV6-5 and TRBJ1-2, with TRBD1 identical over 7 bases. The CDR3 is 15 amino acids. The germline V gene has CDR1 MNHEY and CDR2 SVGAGI. Unmatched junction bases numbered 9, after V lost 4 bases and J lost 4 bases.

The chain recombines TRBV7-2 with TRBJ1-2, with 8 bases identical to TRBD1. The CDR3 loop spans 14 amino acids. Germline trimming cut 5 bases from V and 4 bases from J; bases unmatched to any gene: 6. Germline V lookup: CDR1 SGHTA, CDR2 FQGNSA. CDR3 bases: TGTGCCAGCAGCCTAGGACAGGGTTCCTATGGCTACACCTTC. It specifies CASSLGQGSYGYTF.

The rearrangement links TRBV7-8 to TRBJ1-2; 10 bases are a match to TRBD1. The germline V gene encodes CDR1 SGHVS and CDR2 FQNEAQ. This CDR3 region has 17 residues. V gave up 1 base and J gave up 6 bases; unmatched junction bases: 11. The CDR3 sequence: CASSLDESYGTGDGYTF. The CDR3 coding sequence is TGTGCCAGCAGCTTAGACGAATCATACGGGACAGGGGATGGCTACACCTTC.

This clone is a singleton in its sample. V is TRBV28 and J is TRBJ1-2; D may be TRBD1 (6 bases). Germline lookup yields CDR1 MDHEN and CDR2 SYDVKM. V was trimmed by 2 bases and J by 4 bases, leaving 8 bases between them. CDR3 length equals 13 residues. The CDR3 region is CASSLVGAYGYTF. The DNA for the CDR3 is TGTGCCAGCAGTTTAGTGGGGGCCTATGGCTACACCTTC.

The rearrangement links TRBV2 to TRBJ1-1, with 9 bases aligning to TRBD1. The CDR3 sequence is 16 residues long. V shed 8 bases and J 1 base; nucleotides not matched to a gene: 11. The V gene's germline CDR1 is SNHLY and CDR2 FYNNEI. CDR3 nucleotide sequence: TGTGCCAGCCTAACCCGGGGGGGACAGGGGAACACTGAAGCTTTCTTT. It yields the protein CASLTRGGQGNTEAFF.

The V gene is TRBV18, the J gene TRBJ1-1; the D is unclear. The CDR3 has 14 amino acids. V was clipped by 2 bases and J by 2 bases, with 9 bases between them. Germline CDR1 KGHSH, CDR2 LQKENI. Here the CDR3 reads CASSPIQSNTEAFF. CDR3 DNA sequence: TGTGCCAGCTCACCAATACAGTCTAACACTGAAGCTTTCTTT.

The genes are TRBV5-1 and TRBJ2-3, with 10 bases lining up with TRBD2. Germline CDR1 SGHRS, CDR2 YFSETQ. V gave up 0 bases and J gave up 0 bases; unmatched junction bases: 4. The length of the CDR3 is 17 residues. CDR3 DNA sequence: TGCGCCAGCAGCTTGGGTGCTAGCGGGGGAAGCACAGATACGCAGTATTTT. This encodes CASSLGASGGSTDTQYF.

The genes are TRBV5-6 and TRBJ2-2; D gene unclear. V gave up 0 bases and J gave up 0 bases, with 9 bases separating them. The CDR3 has 16 amino acids. The germline V gene has CDR1 SGHDT and CDR2 YYEEEE. In DNA form, the CDR3 reads TGTGCCAGCAGCTTGGTGGCAGAGGCGAACACCGGGGAGCTGTTTTTT. Translating it yields CASSLVAEANTGELFF.